This T cell receptor beta chain was recovered during a study of Graves' ophthalmopathy and Graves' hyperthyroidism. Study observations and caveats: Most thyroid clonotypes expanded beyond 0.001 frequency were also found in blood.

Amplification of the TCR beta CDR3 regions used RNA transcripts (as template). After a first-round RT-PCR with HTBI primers, a second-round multiplex PCR was run. Via MiXCR, TCRdb re-called the multiplex PCR reads, giving one row per CDR3 protein. The sample includes 220,000 or so distinct CDR3 sequences, under 25% of them seen just once. This clonotype was observed many times. Its antigen is undetermined. This CDR3 has 12 residues. V lost 3 bases and J 8 bases, leaving 9 bases between the germline ends. Germline-derived CDR1 and CDR2 are KGHDR and SFDVKD. V and J are TRBV24-1 and TRBJ1-2; D possibly corresponds to TRBD1 (5 bases). The sequenced sample consisted of peripheral blood. This clonotype originated in a woman between 50 and 59 years old with Graves' ophthalmopathy. DNA of the CDR3: TGTGCCACCAGTGATCGGGGGGTCGGCTACACCTTC. It yields the protein CATSDRGVGYTF.